Following are 8 T cell receptor beta chains from one sample sequenced in a study of cytomegalovirus exposure and HLA in healthy donors. It was with 60 Vbeta and 13 Jbeta primers that the PCR ran. Clones were sequenced by immunoSEQ multiplex PCR, and TCRdb holds only the in-frame ones, with some missing. The data contain some 150,000 clones, approximately 88% of them seen just once; the ten biggest clones take up about 0.93%. Sequenced: PBMCs. Receptors were obtained from a woman in her 30s in good health and CMV-seronegative.

This rearrangement joins TRBV6-1 to TRBJ1-5; TRBD1 is a possible D gene (5 bases). This CDR3 has 13 amino acids. Germline CDR1 reads MNHNS; CDR2 reads SASEGT. V was clipped by 3 bases and J by 5 bases, with 8 bases between them. CDR3 bases: TGTGCCAGCAGTGACAGACAGTATCAGCCCCAGCATTTT. Its translation: CASSDRQYQPQHF.

V is TRBV19 and J is TRBJ2-1; D is perhaps TRBD1 (6 bases). The CDR3 totals 15 residues. Germline V gene sequence: CDR1 LNHDA, CDR2 SQIVND (reference sequence). V was cut by 5 bases and J by 7 bases, with 18 bases left in between. The CDR3 coding sequence is TGTGCCAGTAGTGCCCAGTGGGACACTAGTAATGAGCAGTTCTTC. Protein sequence: CASSAQWDTSNEQFF.

V gene TRBV5-1 combines with J gene TRBJ2-2; TRBD1 is a possible D gene (5 bases). V was pared by 7 bases and J by 1 base, with 14 bases between. The CDR3 is 15 amino acids. CDR1 SGHRS and CDR2 YFSETQ come from the germline V gene. CDR3 protein: CASGSRVENTGELFF. CDR3 DNA: TGCGCCAGCGGCAGCAGGGTGGAGAACACCGGGGAGCTGTTTTTT.

The chain joins TRBV30 to TRBJ1-1; a possible D gene is TRBD1 (6 bases). V lost 3 bases to trimming and J lost 1 base, with 9 bases between them. The CDR3 is made up of 13 amino acids. Germline V gene sequence: CDR1 GTSNPN, CDR2 SVGIG (reference sequence). CDR3 sequence reads: CAWSLGGNTEAFF. The CDR3 DNA sequence: TGTGCCTGGAGCCTAGGGGGGAACACTGAAGCTTTCTTT.

The chain is built from TRBV28 and TRBJ1-3; a weak D match, TRBD1 (6 bases). Trimming cost V 5 bases and J 2 bases, with 13 bases left between them. CDR1 and CDR2 (germline): MDHEN, SYDVKM. The CDR3 has 15 amino acids. The CDR3: CASSDPAGAGNTIYF. The CDR3 nucleotides read TGTGCCAGCAGTGATCCGGCAGGGGCTGGAAACACCATATATTTT.

The genes are TRBV4-3 and TRBJ2-7; TRBD2 might be the D (5 bases). Trimming cost V 6 bases and J 3 bases, with 18 bases left between them. The CDR3 spans 15 residues. The germline V gene encodes CDR1 LGHNA and CDR2 YSLEER. CDR3 residues: CASSNTLWENYEQYF. The CDR3 nucleotides are TGCGCCAGCAGTAATACCTTGTGGGAGAACTACGAGCAGTACTTC.

The V and J genes are TRBV4-1 and TRBJ1-5; TRBD1 is a possible D gene (6 bases). Trimming pared 5 bases from V and 4 bases from J, leaving 18 bases between. Per the germline V gene, CDR1 is MGHRA and CDR2 is YSYEKL. The length of the CDR3 is 16 residues. In nucleotides, the CDR3 is TGCGCCAGCAGCGATACTTATACAGGGATAAATCAGCCCCAGCATTTT. Amino acids: CASSDTYTGINQPQHF.

The chain combines TRBV19 with TRBJ1-1, with D unclear. V dropped 7 bases and J dropped 1 base, with 10 bases sitting between them. Germline CDR1 reads LNHDA; CDR2 reads SQIVND (reference sequence). The CDR3 extends over 13 amino acids. CDR3 DNA: TGTGCCAGTACCCGAAGAGGGAACACTGAAGCTTTCTTT. This translates into CASTRRGNTEAFF.